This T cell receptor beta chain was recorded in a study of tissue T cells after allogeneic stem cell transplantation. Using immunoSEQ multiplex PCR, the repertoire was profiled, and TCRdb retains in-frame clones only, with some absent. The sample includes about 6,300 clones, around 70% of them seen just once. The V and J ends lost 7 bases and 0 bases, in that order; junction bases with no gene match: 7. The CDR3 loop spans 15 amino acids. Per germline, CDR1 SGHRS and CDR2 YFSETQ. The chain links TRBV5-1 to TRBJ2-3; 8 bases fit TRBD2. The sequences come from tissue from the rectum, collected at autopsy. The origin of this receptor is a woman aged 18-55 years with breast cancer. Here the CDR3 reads CASAEAGASTDTQYF. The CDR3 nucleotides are TGCGCCAGCGCCGAAGCGGGAGCGAGCACAGATACGCAGTATTTT.